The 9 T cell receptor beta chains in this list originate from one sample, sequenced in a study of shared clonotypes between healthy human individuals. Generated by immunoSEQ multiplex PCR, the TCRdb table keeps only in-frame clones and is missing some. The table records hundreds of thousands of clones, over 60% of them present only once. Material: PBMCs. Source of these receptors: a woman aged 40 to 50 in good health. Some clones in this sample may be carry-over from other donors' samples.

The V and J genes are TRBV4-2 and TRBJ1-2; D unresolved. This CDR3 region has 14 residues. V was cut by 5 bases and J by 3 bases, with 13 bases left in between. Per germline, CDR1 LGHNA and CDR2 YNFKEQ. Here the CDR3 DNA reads TGTGCCAGCAGCAGTAGGAGGAGGGACTATGGCTACACCTTC. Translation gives CASSSRRRDYGYTF.

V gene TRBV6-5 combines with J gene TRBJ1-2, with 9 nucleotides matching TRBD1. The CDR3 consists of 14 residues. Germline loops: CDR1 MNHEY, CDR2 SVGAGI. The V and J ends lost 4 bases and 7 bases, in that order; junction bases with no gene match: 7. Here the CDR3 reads CASSWGQGVGGYTF. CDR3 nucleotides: TGTGCCAGCAGTTGGGGACAGGGTGTCGGTGGCTACACCTTC.

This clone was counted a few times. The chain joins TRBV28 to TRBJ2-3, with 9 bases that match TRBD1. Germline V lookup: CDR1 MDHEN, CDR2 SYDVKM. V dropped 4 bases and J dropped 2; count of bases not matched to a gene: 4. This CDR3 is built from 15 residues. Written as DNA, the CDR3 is TGTGCCAGCAGTTCGGGACAGGGAATCACAGATACGCAGTATTTT. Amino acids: CASSSGQGITDTQYF.

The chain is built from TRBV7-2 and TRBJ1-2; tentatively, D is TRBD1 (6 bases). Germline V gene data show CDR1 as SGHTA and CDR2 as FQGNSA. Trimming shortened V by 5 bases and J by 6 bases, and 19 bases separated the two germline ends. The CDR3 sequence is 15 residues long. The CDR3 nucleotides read TGTGCCAGCAGCGCGTCCCGGGACATTCGGAATGGCTACACCTTC. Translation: CASSASRDIRNGYTF.

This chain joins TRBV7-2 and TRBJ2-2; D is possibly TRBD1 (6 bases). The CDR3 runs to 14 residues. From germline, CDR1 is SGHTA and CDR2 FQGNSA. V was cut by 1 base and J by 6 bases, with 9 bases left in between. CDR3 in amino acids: CASSLVGGPGELFF. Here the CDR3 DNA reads TGTGCCAGCAGCTTAGTTGGGGGCCCCGGGGAGCTGTTTTTT.

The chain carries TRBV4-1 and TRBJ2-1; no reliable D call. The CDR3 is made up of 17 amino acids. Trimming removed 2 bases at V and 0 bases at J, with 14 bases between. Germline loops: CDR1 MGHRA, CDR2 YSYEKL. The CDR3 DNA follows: TGCGCCAGCAGCCAATTTACCGGCTTGAGCTCCTACAATGAGCAGTTCTTC. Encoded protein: CASSQFTGLSSYNEQFF.

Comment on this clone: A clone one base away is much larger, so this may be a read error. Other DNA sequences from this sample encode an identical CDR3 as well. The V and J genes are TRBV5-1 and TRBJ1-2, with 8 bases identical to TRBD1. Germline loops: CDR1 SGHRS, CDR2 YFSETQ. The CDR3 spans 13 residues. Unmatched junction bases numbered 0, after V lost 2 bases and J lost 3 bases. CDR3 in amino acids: CASSLQGDYGYTF. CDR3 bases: TGCGCCAGCAGCTTACAGGGGGACTATGGCTACACCTTC.

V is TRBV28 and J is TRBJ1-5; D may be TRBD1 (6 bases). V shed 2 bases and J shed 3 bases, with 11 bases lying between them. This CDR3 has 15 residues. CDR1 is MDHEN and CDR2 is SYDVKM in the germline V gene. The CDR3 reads CASSLRGGFNQPQHF. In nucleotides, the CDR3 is TGTGCCAGCAGTTTAAGAGGGGGATTCAATCAGCCCCAGCATTTT.

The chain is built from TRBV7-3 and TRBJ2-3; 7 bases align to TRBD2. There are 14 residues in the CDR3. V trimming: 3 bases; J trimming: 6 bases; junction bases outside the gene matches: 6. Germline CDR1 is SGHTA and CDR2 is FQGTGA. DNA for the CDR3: TGTGCCAGCAGCTTTTCGGGAGGTGCTGATACGCAGTATTTT. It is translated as CASSFSGGADTQYF.